This TCR beta chain was sequenced during a study of cytomegalovirus exposure and HLA in healthy donors. Trimming at V came to 5 bases and at J to 1 base, leaving 17 bases not matched to a gene. The germline CDR1 and CDR2 sequences are SGHTA and FQGNSA. There are 19 residues in the CDR3. Study-wide findings and caveats: The dataset shows that most TCR sequences were rare, while some public TCRs occurred in many donors. Reportedly, diagnosis of cytomegalovirus status by the classifier showed high specificity and sensitivity.

Assay used: immunoSEQ multiplex PCR; TCRdb lists only in-frame clones, some missing. The data hold more than 50,000 clones, with roughly 91% observed a single time. Details on this clone: The antigen is unknown.

The clonotype originates from a woman aged 25 to 39 in good health and CMV-seronegative. The V call is TRBV7-2, the J call TRBJ1-1, with 9 bases identical to TRBD1. The specimen was PBMCs. For the CDR3, the DNA is TGTGCCAGCAGCCGGACAGGGGTTTTCACGTCTCGAGAGAACACTGAAGCTTTCTTT. It codes for CASSRTGVFTSRENTEAFF. The complete variable domain, with remaining parts taken from reference TRBV7-2 and TRBJ1-1, reads GAGVSQSPSNKVTEKGKDVELRCDPISGHTALYWYRQSLGQGLEFLIYFQGNSAPDKSGLPSDRFSAERTGGSVSTLTIQRTQQEDSAVYLCASSRTGVFTSRENTEAFFGQGTRLTVV.